Following are 8 T cell receptor beta chains from one sample sequenced in a study of beta chain features in type 1 diabetes. Study-level points and caveats: Moderate but significant shortening of TCRB CDR3s was recorded in all four CD4+ subsets from Type 1 diabetes patients.

These receptors have no identified antigens. Reverse transcribing all isolated RNA meant expressed TCRB transcripts were sequenced. Sequencing used immunoSEQ multiplex PCR; TCRdb keeps in-frame clones, though not all of them. The data hold under 200,000 clones, with approximately 9% observed a single time. Input material: central memory CD4+ T cells from blood. Receptor source: a woman aged 18-30 years with type 1 diabetes.

This rearrangement joins TRBV7-2 to TRBJ1-1, with no clear D. The ends were cut back, 3 bases at V and 3 bases at J, with 14 bases in the middle. The CDR3 loop spans 15 amino acids. Germline-derived CDR1 and CDR2 are SGHTA and FQGNSA. The CDR3 DNA reads as TGTGCCAGCAGCTTGTACGGGTCTGGTTACACTGAAGCTTTCTTT. As protein: CASSLYGSGYTEAFF. Full variable domain (rest looked up from reference TRBV7-2 and TRBJ1-1): GAGVSQSPSNKVTEKGKDVELRCDPISGHTALYWYRQSLGQGLEFLIYFQGNSAPDKSGLPSDRFSAERTGGSVSTLTIQRTQQEDSAVYLCASSLYGSGYTEAFFGQGTRLTVV.

The J gene is TRBJ1-4, the V gene TRBV9; TRBD1 is a possible D gene (6 bases). Germline V gene sequence: CDR1 SGDLS, CDR2 YYNGEE. The CDR3 spans 14 residues. V shed 5 bases and J shed 4 bases, with 12 bases lying between them. The CDR3 spells CASSPGQYNEKLFF. As DNA, the CDR3 is TGTGCCAGCAGTCCTGGACAGTATAATGAAAAACTGTTTTTT.

About this clone: This CDR3 is also generated by other DNA sequences in the sample. V usage is TRBV7-3 and J usage is TRBJ2-2, with D tentatively TRBD1 (6 bases). This CDR3 comprises 13 residues. Germline assignment: CDR1 SGHTA and CDR2 FQGTGA. V was trimmed by 4 bases and J by 5 bases, leaving 8 bases between them. The CDR3 nucleotides read TGTGCCAGCAGCTCCACAGGGACCGGGGAGCTGTTTTTT. Protein product: CASSSTGTGELFF.

The chain uses TRBV19 and TRBJ2-1; D is unresolved. Germline V gene data show CDR1 as LNHDA and CDR2 as SQIVND (reference sequence). This CDR3 has 15 amino acids. Trimming shortened V by 3 bases and J by 0 bases, and 9 bases separated the two germline ends. CDR3 coding DNA: TGTGCCAGTAGTATCAGCGCCTACTCCTACAATGAGCAGTTCTTC. Translating gives CASSISAYSYNEQFF.

The sample holds a few counts of this clone. The chain uses TRBV4-3 and TRBJ2-5, with D perhaps matching TRBD2 (5 bases). The CDR3 consists of 14 residues. Trimming shortened V by 2 bases and J by 0 bases, and 7 bases separated the two germline ends. CDR1 LGHNA and CDR2 YSLEER come from the germline V gene. DNA for the CDR3: TGCGCCAGCAGCCAATCGCGGGACCAAGAGACCCAGTACTTC. Protein: CASSQSRDQETQYF.

Only a few counts were recorded for this clone. The V gene is TRBV7-2, the J gene TRBJ2-1; D is perhaps TRBD2 (7 bases). The CDR3 runs 12 residues. Germline V gene data show CDR1 as SGHTA and CDR2 as FQGNSA. Trimming removed 3 bases from V and 11 bases from J, with 11 bases in between. Here the CDR3 reads CASSFEGGKQFF. CDR3 coding DNA: TGTGCCAGCAGCTTTGAGGGGGGGAAGCAGTTCTTC.

The chain uses TRBV7-2 and TRBJ2-3, with 11 bases identical to TRBD2. CDR3 length: 15 residues. Germline V gene sequence: CDR1 SGHTA, CDR2 FQGNSA. Unmatched junction bases numbered 7, after V lost 3 bases and J lost 8 bases. The chain's CDR3 is CASSFIAGGPGTQYF. The DNA of the CDR3 is TGTGCCAGCAGCTTTATAGCGGGGGGGCCGGGTACGCAGTATTTT. The full variable domain, completed using reference TRBV7-2 and TRBJ2-3, is GAGVSQSPSNKVTEKGKDVELRCDPISGHTALYWYRQSLGQGLEFLIYFQGNSAPDKSGLPSDRFSAERTGGSVSTLTIQRTQQEDSAVYLCASSFIAGGPGTQYFGPGTRLTVL.

V is TRBV27 and J is TRBJ1-1; D possibly corresponds to TRBD1 (5 bases). This CDR3 spans 15 amino acids. The germline CDR1 and CDR2 sequences are MNHEY and SMNVEV (reference sequence). Trimming pared 4 bases from V and 5 bases from J, leaving 17 bases between. CDR3 coding DNA: TGTGCCAGCAGTTCCATAAATTGGGGGGAAACTGAAGCTTTCTTT. This encodes CASSSINWGETEAFF.